This is a list of T cell receptor beta chains from one sample in a study of blood T cell repertoires in COVID-19. The method was immunoSEQ multiplex PCR; TCRdb's version includes in-frame clones alone and lacks a portion of them. Of 200,000 to 250,000 clones in the sample, about 90% were seen once. Material: peripheral blood. These receptors were collected from a woman aged 55 to 70 with acute or convalescent COVID-19. The CDR3 runs from the conserved cysteine through the conserved F or W. The order of the fields is clone size, D gene, V gene, J gene, CDR3 DNA, CDR3 protein. A D gene is named only where the DNA matches it firmly. Some rows mark clone size as missing; the rest say once, few, many or name a class of expanded clone.

NA	NA	TRBV5-5	TRBJ1-2	TGTGCCAGCAGCTCGACAGGTTACTATGGCTACACCTTC	CASSSTGYYGYTF
NA	NA	TRBV5-4	TRBJ2-1	TGTGCCAGCAGCTTGGCCAGGGGCAGGGAAAGTGAGCAGTTCTTC	CASSLARGRESEQFF
NA	TRBD1	TRBV5-1	TRBJ1-1	TGCGCCAGCAGCTTGGGGGACAGGGGGAGGACTGAAGCTTTCTTT	CASSLGDRGRTEAFF
NA	NA	TRBV2	TRBJ2-5	TGTGCCAGCGGTGAAACTGAAAAAAAAGAGACCCAGTACTTC	CASGETEKKETQYF
NA	NA	TRBV6-5	TRBJ1-1	TGTGCCAGCAGTCGAAACGACTTTAACACTGAAGCTTTCTTT	CASSRNDFNTEAFF
NA	NA	TRBV25-1	TRBJ1-6	TGTGCCAGCAGCGCTATTCCGGAGTCACCCCTCCACTTT	CASSAIPESPLHF
NA	TRBD2	TRBV15	TRBJ2-1	TGTGCCACCAGCAGAGACCTAGCGGGGGCAGGTTATATTGAGCAGTTCTTC	CATSRDLAGAGYIEQFF
NA	NA	TRBV5-1	TRBJ2-5	TGCGCCAGCAGTCTGACGAGACAACAAGAGACCCAGTACTTC	CASSLTRQQETQYF
few	NA	TRBV5-5	TRBJ2-3	TGTGCCAGCAGCTTGATAAGCACAGATACGCAGTATTTT	CASSLISTDTQYF
NA	TRBD2	TRBV9	TRBJ2-7	TGTGCCAGCCGTCTCGGGGCGGGGGGGCCCTCCTACGAGCAGTACTTC	CASRLGAGGPSYEQYF
NA	TRBD2	TRBV18	TRBJ2-1	TGTGCCAGCTCCCCATCCGGTAGCGGGGGGGGATGGGGCTACAATGAGCAGTTCTTC	CASSPSGSGGGWGYNEQFF
NA	NA	TRBV3-1/TRBV3-2	TRBJ2-2	TGTGCCAGCAGCCCGCTACTCGGAGGGTCGGGCGGGGAGCTGTTTTTT	CASSPLLGGSGGELFF
NA	NA	TRBV6-5	TRBJ2-2	TGTGCCAGCAGCAGGACAGCGAACACCGGGGAGCTGTTTTTT	CASSRTANTGELFF
NA	NA	TRBV7-9	TRBJ1-2	TGTGCCAGCAGCTTAACAGCCTCTAACTATGGCTACACCTTC	CASSLTASNYGYTF
NA	NA	TRBV18	TRBJ2-7	TGTGCCAGCTCACCACCCACCTACGAGCAGTACTTC	CASSPPTYEQYF
NA	TRBD2	TRBV6-6	TRBJ2-5	TGTGCCAGCAGCCCGGGGGGAGCCCAAGAGACCCAGTACTTC	CASSPGGAQETQYF
NA	NA	TRBV2	TRBJ2-1	TGTGCCAGCTCCCGGGACATCTGGGCTGAGCAGTTCTTC	CASSRDIWAEQFF
NA	NA	TRBV11-2	TRBJ2-2	TGTGCCAGCAGCTCCTGGGCAAGACAACCGAACACCGGGGAGCTGTTTTTT	CASSSWARQPNTGELFF
NA	TRBD1	TRBV6-5	TRBJ2-1	TGTGCCAGCAGAAGAACAGGGGGCGAGTTCTTC	CASRRTGGEFF
NA	NA	TRBV19	TRBJ2-3	TGTGCCAGTAGTATAAGGGGGTGGGATACGCAGTATTTT	CASSIRGWDTQYF
NA	TRBD1	TRBV18	TRBJ2-2	TGTGCCAGCTCACCCGACAGGGCCTTCTCCACCGGGGAGCTGTTTTTT	CASSPDRAFSTGELFF
NA	NA	TRBV11-2	TRBJ1-4	TGTGCCAGCAGCTTCCGCAGGGGCGCGGGCCCCGAAAAACTGTTTTTT	CASSFRRGAGPEKLFF
NA	TRBD1	TRBV30	TRBJ2-2	TGTGCCTGGAGTCAGGACAGGGGGCGAACCGGGGAGCTGTTTTTT	CAWSQDRGRTGELFF
NA	NA	TRBV7-2	TRBJ2-3	TGTGCCAGCAGGAGATCCGGCACAGATACGCAGTATTTT	CASRRSGTDTQYF
few	TRBD2	TRBV19	TRBJ2-1	TGTGCCAGTAGTATATGGGCGGGAGGGAAGCAAAATGAGCAGTTCTTC	CASSIWAGGKQNEQFF